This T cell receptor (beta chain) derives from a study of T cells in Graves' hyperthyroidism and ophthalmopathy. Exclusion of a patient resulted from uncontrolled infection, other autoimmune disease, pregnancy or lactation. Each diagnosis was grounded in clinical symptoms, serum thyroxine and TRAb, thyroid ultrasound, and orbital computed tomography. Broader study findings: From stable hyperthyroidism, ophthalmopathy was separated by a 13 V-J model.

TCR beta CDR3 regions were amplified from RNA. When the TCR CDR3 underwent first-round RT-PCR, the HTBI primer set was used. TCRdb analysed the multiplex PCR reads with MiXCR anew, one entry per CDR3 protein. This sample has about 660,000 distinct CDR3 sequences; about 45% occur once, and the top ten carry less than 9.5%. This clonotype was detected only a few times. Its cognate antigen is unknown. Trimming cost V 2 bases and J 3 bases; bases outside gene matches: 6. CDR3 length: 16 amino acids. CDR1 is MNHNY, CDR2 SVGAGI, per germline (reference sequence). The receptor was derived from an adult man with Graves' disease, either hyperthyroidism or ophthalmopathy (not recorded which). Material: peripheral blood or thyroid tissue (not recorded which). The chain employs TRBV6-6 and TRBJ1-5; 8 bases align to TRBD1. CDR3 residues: CASSYGSGGNNQPQHF. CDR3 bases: TGTGCCAGCAGTTACGGGTCAGGGGGCAACAATCAGCCCCAGCATTTT.